A selection of T cell receptor beta chains follows, all from one sample in a study of blood T cell repertoires in COVID-19. Sequencing was performed with immunoSEQ multiplex PCR; in TCRdb, only in-frame clones are kept and a portion is missing. The sample holds 200,000 to 250,000 clones, around 87% seen once. The source material was PBMCs or T cells enriched from blood (not recorded which). Every receptor here comes from a man aged 25 to 45 who had been exposed to COVID-19. Each CDR3 is given with its conserved first and last residue. The D gene is left open where the match is weak. A clone size is listed for some rows: how often the clone was seen (once, few, many), or a class if it is expanded.

j_call,v_call,clone_size,d_call,cdr3_nt,cdr3_aa
TRBJ2-6,TRBV5-4,.,.,TGTGCCAGCAGCTCGGGGGTGGGGCAATCTGGGGCCAACGTCCTGACTTTC,CASSSGVGQSGANVLTF
TRBJ1-1,TRBV29-1,.,.,TGCAGCGTTGTTGGTTGGAGGAACACTGAAGCTTTCTTT,CSVVGWRNTEAFF
TRBJ1-2,TRBV30,.,.,TGTGCCTTGGGGAATCGGGGGAACTATGGCTACACCTTC,CALGNRGNYGYTF
TRBJ1-1,TRBV9,.,TRBD1,TGTGCCAGCAGCCCCAGGGGGACAGGGGGCGTGAACACTGAAGCTTTCTTT,CASSPRGTGGVNTEAFF
TRBJ1-2,TRBV4-3,.,TRBD1,TGCGCCAGCAGCCAAGAACGTGGAGGGGGCAACTATGGCTACACCTTC,CASSQERGGGNYGYTF
TRBJ2-5,TRBV6-5,.,.,TGTGCCAGCAGTTACGGTAGAGAGACCCAGTACTTC,CASSYGRETQYF
TRBJ1-5,TRBV5-5,.,.,TGTGCCAGCAGCCCCGCGGAGAACAATCAGCCCCAGCATTTT,CASSPAENNQPQHF
TRBJ2-3,TRBV7-2,.,.,TGTGCCAGCAGCTTACCAGCCGGGTCCACAGATACGCAGTATTTT,CASSLPAGSTDTQYF
TRBJ1-1,TRBV20-1,.,TRBD1,TGCAGTGCTAAGACAGGGGCTGAAGCTTTCTTT,CSAKTGAEAFF
TRBJ2-3,TRBV29-1,.,.,TGCAGCGTTGAGACAGACCAATTCGAGGATACGCAGTATTTT,CSVETDQFEDTQYF
TRBJ2-1,TRBV7-9,.,TRBD1,TGTGCCAGCAGCCCCCGGGGGGGGACAGGGGGCCGCAATGAGCAGTTCTTC,CASSPRGGTGGRNEQFF
TRBJ1-1,TRBV6-2/TRBV6-3,.,.,TGTGCCAGCAGTCCCACGAGAGCGGAGGCTTTCTTT,CASSPTRAEAFF
TRBJ2-7,TRBV19,.,TRBD1,TGTGCCAGTAGTATCGGGACAGGGAGTGAGCAGTACTTC,CASSIGTGSEQYF
TRBJ2-7,TRBV5-4,.,TRBD2,TGTGCCAGCAGCCTGGTCACTAGCGGGTCCTACGAGCAGTACTTC,CASSLVTSGSYEQYF
TRBJ2-1,TRBV6-2/TRBV6-3,.,.,TGTGCCAGCAGCCGGAGACTCCTGAGCTCCTACAATGAGCAGTTCTTC,CASSRRLLSSYNEQFF
TRBJ2-1,TRBV11-2,.,TRBD2,TGTGCCAGCAGCTTAGGAACTAAAGCGGGGGCCTCCTACAATGAGCAGTTCTTC,CASSLGTKAGASYNEQFF
TRBJ1-6,TRBV4-1,.,.,TGCGCCAGCAGCCAAGAGGGGGCACTCCACTTT,CASSQEGALHF
TRBJ1-2,TRBV28,.,.,TGTGCCAGCAGTGAAGCTACTATCTATGGCTACACCTTC,CASSEATIYGYTF
TRBJ1-6,TRBV5-6,.,TRBD1,TGTGCCAGCAGCTGGACAGGGGGCAATTCACCCCTCCACTTT,CASSWTGGNSPLHF
TRBJ2-5,TRBV4-3,.,.,TGCGCCAGCAGCCAAGGACTCGTAAATCAAGAGACCCAGTACTTC,CASSQGLVNQETQYF
TRBJ1-1,TRBV6-5,.,.,TGTGCCACCAAATACGAAACACACACTGAAGCTTTCTTT,CATKYETHTEAFF
TRBJ2-5,TRBV29-1,once,TRBD2,TGCAGCGTGATCCGGGGGGGAGAGACCCAGTACTTC,CSVIRGGETQYF
TRBJ1-1,TRBV4-1,.,.,TGCGCCAGCAGCCAAGGGCGCTTCCAGGAGAACACTGAAGCTTTCTTT,CASSQGRFQENTEAFF
TRBJ1-4,TRBV7-9,.,TRBD1,TGTGCCAGCAGCTTAGGGACAGGATCCCCTTTTAATGAAAAACTGTTTTTT,CASSLGTGSPFNEKLFF
TRBJ1-5,TRBV19,.,.,TGTGCCAGTAGTATCGTGGTCAACTCCCTCAATCAGCCCCAGCATTTT,CASSIVVNSLNQPQHF
TRBJ2-4,TRBV2,.,.,TGTGCCAGCTCTGGGGAACAGGTCCCGCTAGCCAAAAACATTCAGTACTTC,CASSGEQVPLAKNIQYF
TRBJ2-2,TRBV11-3,.,TRBD2,TGTGCCAGCAGCCCGACTAGCGGGGGGGCCACCGGGGAGCTGTTTTTT,CASSPTSGGATGELFF
TRBJ2-7,TRBV7-9,.,.,TGTGCCAGCAGCCTACAGGGTTTGGGATTCGAGCAGTACTTC,CASSLQGLGFEQYF
TRBJ2-7,TRBV7-9,.,TRBD2,TGTGCCAGCACCCTAGCGGGGATTTACGAGCAGTACTTC,CASTLAGIYEQYF
TRBJ2-1,TRBV27,.,TRBD2,TGTGCCAGCAGTACCCCCGGGACTAGCGGGGTCCTTGGTGAGCAGTTCTTC,CASSTPGTSGVLGEQFF
TRBJ2-5,TRBV15,.,.,TGTGCCACCAGCTGGGGGGTTTGGGAGACCCAGTACTTC,CATSWGVWETQYF
TRBJ1-5,TRBV28,.,.,TGTGCCAGCACACCCGGGCAGGGAATGGGTCAGCCCCAGCATTTT,CASTPGQGMGQPQHF